A selection of T cell receptor beta chains follows, all from one sample in a study of blood T cell repertoires in COVID-19. Produced via immunoSEQ multiplex PCR; TCRdb's table is partial and in-frame only. The sample contains 150,000 to 200,000 clones, roughly four fifths of which appear only once. Sequencing was performed on peripheral blood. The receptors stem from a woman aged 40 to 50 with acute or convalescent COVID-19. Both conserved end residues are part of each CDR3. D genes are given only for firm matches. The size field is filled for only some rows; it gives once, few, many or a size class.

cdr3_nt: TGTGCCAGCACCCTCTACCCTGGACAGGGTAGTTTGGATACGCAGTATTTT
cdr3_aa: CASTLYPGQGSLDTQYF
clone_size: once
d_call: TRBD1
v_call: TRBV2
j_call: TRBJ2-3

cdr3_nt: TGTGCCAGCAGCCTAGACAGCTATGGCTACACCTTC
cdr3_aa: CASSLDSYGYTF
clone_size: once
d_call: NA
v_call: TRBV7-2
j_call: TRBJ1-2

cdr3_nt: TGTGCCAGCAGTTACTCGATGCGGCAGAACACCGGGGAGCTGTTTTTT
cdr3_aa: CASSYSMRQNTGELFF
clone_size: NA
d_call: NA
v_call: TRBV6-5
j_call: TRBJ2-2

cdr3_nt: TGTGCCACCCGGACTAGCGGGGGGTTGGATGAGCAGTTCTTC
cdr3_aa: CATRTSGGLDEQFF
clone_size: NA
d_call: TRBD2
v_call: TRBV24-1
j_call: TRBJ2-1

cdr3_nt: TGTGCCAGCTCACCACGACTGACTAACTACAATGAGCAGTTCTTC
cdr3_aa: CASSPRLTNYNEQFF
clone_size: once
d_call: NA
v_call: TRBV18
j_call: TRBJ2-1

cdr3_nt: TGTGCCAGCAGTTATGATGCCGGGATAGTCGGATCACCCCTCCACTTT
cdr3_aa: CASSYDAGIVGSPLHF
clone_size: NA
d_call: NA
v_call: TRBV6-5
j_call: TRBJ1-6

cdr3_nt: TGTGCCAGCAGTTTGAGTCAGGGGAACTATGGCTACACCTTC
cdr3_aa: CASSLSQGNYGYTF
clone_size: NA
d_call: NA
v_call: TRBV28
j_call: TRBJ1-2

cdr3_nt: TGTGCCAGCAGTTTATCCGGGTACGACACTGAAGCTTTCTTT
cdr3_aa: CASSLSGYDTEAFF
clone_size: NA
d_call: NA
v_call: TRBV27
j_call: TRBJ1-1

cdr3_nt: TGTGCCAGCAGTTTAAGGGGGAACACTGAAGCTTTCTTT
cdr3_aa: CASSLRGNTEAFF
clone_size: NA
d_call: NA
v_call: TRBV27
j_call: TRBJ1-1

cdr3_nt: TGTGCCAGCAGTTGGGGTTCGCGGGGTGAAGCTTTCTTT
cdr3_aa: CASSWGSRGEAFF
clone_size: NA
d_call: NA
v_call: TRBV12-3/TRBV12-4
j_call: TRBJ1-1

cdr3_nt: TGTGCCAGTAGTATAATGGTGGGAGCCGAGCAGTACTTC
cdr3_aa: CASSIMVGAEQYF
clone_size: few
d_call: NA
v_call: TRBV19
j_call: TRBJ2-7

cdr3_nt: TGTGCCAGCTCACCCGCCGGGGAGGAAGATACGCAGTATTTT
cdr3_aa: CASSPAGEEDTQYF
clone_size: NA
d_call: NA
v_call: TRBV18
j_call: TRBJ2-3

cdr3_nt: TGTGCTAGTGGTCCCCGGAGTCAGGGGGACTATGGCTACACCTTC
cdr3_aa: CASGPRSQGDYGYTF
clone_size: NA
d_call: TRBD1
v_call: TRBV12-5
j_call: TRBJ1-2

cdr3_nt: TGTGCCAGCAGCTTACCCCTCCGATTAGCGGGGGCCACAGATACGCAGTATTTT
cdr3_aa: CASSLPLRLAGATDTQYF
clone_size: NA
d_call: TRBD2
v_call: TRBV7-9
j_call: TRBJ2-3

cdr3_nt: TGTGCCAGCTCACCGACTAGCGGGGCTACATATGAGCAGTTCTTC
cdr3_aa: CASSPTSGATYEQFF
clone_size: NA
d_call: TRBD2
v_call: TRBV18
j_call: TRBJ2-1

cdr3_nt: TGTGCCAGCAGTTCCCGGGTAGCGGGCCAAGAGACCCAGTACTTC
cdr3_aa: CASSSRVAGQETQYF
clone_size: NA
d_call: TRBD2
v_call: TRBV6-5
j_call: TRBJ2-5

cdr3_nt: TGTGCCAGCAGCACCCCTAGGGCTAGCGGGGGGGAAGATCAAGAGGCCCAGTACTTC
cdr3_aa: CASSTPRASGGEDQEAQYF
clone_size: once
d_call: TRBD2
v_call: TRBV2
j_call: TRBJ2-5

cdr3_nt: TGTGCCTGGTGGGACAGGGGTGGCGAAAAACTGTTTTTT
cdr3_aa: CAWWDRGGEKLFF
clone_size: once
d_call: TRBD1
v_call: TRBV30
j_call: TRBJ1-4

cdr3_nt: TGTGCCAGCAGCGTACAGGGTTTGGGTGAGCAGTTCTTC
cdr3_aa: CASSVQGLGEQFF
clone_size: once
d_call: NA
v_call: TRBV5-4
j_call: TRBJ2-1

cdr3_nt: TGTGCCACCAGCCCCTCTAGCGGATACAATGAGCAGTTCTTC
cdr3_aa: CATSPSSGYNEQFF
clone_size: NA
d_call: TRBD2
v_call: TRBV24-1
j_call: TRBJ2-1

cdr3_nt: TGTGCCAGCAGTGACTCTAGTGGTGGGACTAAGCAGTTCTTC
cdr3_aa: CASSDSSGGTKQFF
clone_size: NA
d_call: TRBD2
v_call: TRBV6-4
j_call: TRBJ2-1

cdr3_nt: TGTGCCAGCAGCTTCGGACAGGGGGCGGGTGGCTACACCTTC
cdr3_aa: CASSFGQGAGGYTF
clone_size: NA
d_call: TRBD1
v_call: TRBV13
j_call: TRBJ1-2

cdr3_nt: TGTGCCACCAGCAGTCCCTCAGGGGGATCCTACAATGAGCAGTTCTTC
cdr3_aa: CATSSPSGGSYNEQFF
clone_size: NA
d_call: TRBD1
v_call: TRBV15
j_call: TRBJ2-1

cdr3_nt: TGTGCCAGCAGCGTGGGACTAGCAGATACGCAGTATTTT
cdr3_aa: CASSVGLADTQYF
clone_size: NA
d_call: TRBD2
v_call: TRBV9
j_call: TRBJ2-3

cdr3_nt: TGTGCCAGCAGCTTCCCAGGGGGCCCGAACACCGGGGAGCTGTTTTTT
cdr3_aa: CASSFPGGPNTGELFF
clone_size: NA
d_call: TRBD1
v_call: TRBV11-2
j_call: TRBJ2-2

cdr3_nt: TGTGCCAGCAGCTCATCCCCGGATCAGCCCCAGCATTTT
cdr3_aa: CASSSSPDQPQHF
clone_size: NA
d_call: NA
v_call: TRBV25-1
j_call: TRBJ1-5

cdr3_nt: TGTGCCAGCAGCGCCCACAGGGAGCAGGTCTTC
cdr3_aa: CASSAHREQVF
clone_size: few
d_call: NA
v_call: TRBV9
j_call: TRBJ2-1

cdr3_nt: TGCGCCAGCAGCTTGGACGGGAGAACTGAAGCTTTCTTT
cdr3_aa: CASSLDGRTEAFF
clone_size: NA
d_call: NA
v_call: TRBV5-1
j_call: TRBJ1-1

cdr3_nt: TGCGCCAGCAGCTATTCGGGACTAGTTTCGCATGAGCAGTTCTTC
cdr3_aa: CASSYSGLVSHEQFF
clone_size: NA
d_call: TRBD2
v_call: TRBV10-1
j_call: TRBJ2-1

cdr3_nt: TGTGCCAGCTCATCAACCGGACAGGGGAAAGAGACCCAGTACTTC
cdr3_aa: CASSSTGQGKETQYF
clone_size: NA
d_call: TRBD1
v_call: TRBV18
j_call: TRBJ2-5

cdr3_nt: TGCGCCACCCAGGGGGGAGCAGGGAGCCACGAGCAGTACTTC
cdr3_aa: CATQGGAGSHEQYF
clone_size: NA
d_call: NA
v_call: TRBV5-1
j_call: TRBJ2-7

cdr3_nt: TGTGCCAGCAGTTTAGGGGACAGGGTATTGACTGAAGCTTTCTTT
cdr3_aa: CASSLGDRVLTEAFF
clone_size: NA
d_call: TRBD1
v_call: TRBV28
j_call: TRBJ1-1

cdr3_nt: TGTGCCAGTAGTATGAGTAATGCGTTCACTGAAGCTTTCTTT
cdr3_aa: CASSMSNAFTEAFF
clone_size: once
d_call: NA
v_call: TRBV19
j_call: TRBJ1-1

cdr3_nt: TGTGCCAGTAGTCCTAGGGGGACTACAACCTACGAGCAGTACTTC
cdr3_aa: CASSPRGTTTYEQYF
clone_size: NA
d_call: NA
v_call: TRBV19
j_call: TRBJ2-7

cdr3_nt: TGTGCCTGGAGTGTACTTGGAGCGGGAGGATCCGAGCAGTACTTC
cdr3_aa: CAWSVLGAGGSEQYF
clone_size: NA
d_call: TRBD2
v_call: TRBV30
j_call: TRBJ2-7

cdr3_nt: TGTGCCAGCCGCGGGGGGGGCGGCTCTGACAATGAGCAGTTCTTC
cdr3_aa: CASRGGGGSDNEQFF
clone_size: NA
d_call: TRBD2
v_call: TRBV9
j_call: TRBJ2-1

cdr3_nt: TGCGCCAGCGGACGCGGGGGGGCCGCGTACAATGAGCAGTTCTTC
cdr3_aa: CASGRGGAAYNEQFF
clone_size: NA
d_call: TRBD2
v_call: TRBV4-1
j_call: TRBJ2-1

cdr3_nt: TGTGCCAGCAGTAAGACAGGGGGCGGGCAGCCCCAGCATTTT
cdr3_aa: CASSKTGGGQPQHF
clone_size: NA
d_call: TRBD1
v_call: TRBV6-5
j_call: TRBJ1-5

cdr3_nt: TGTGCCACCAGCGATCGACAGGGAGCCTACAATGAGCAGTTCTTC
cdr3_aa: CATSDRQGAYNEQFF
clone_size: once
d_call: TRBD1
v_call: TRBV24-1
j_call: TRBJ2-1

cdr3_nt: TGTGCCAGCTCACTTGGAGTTAGCAGCAATCAGCCCCAGCATTTT
cdr3_aa: CASSLGVSSNQPQHF
clone_size: NA
d_call: NA
v_call: TRBV18
j_call: TRBJ1-5

cdr3_nt: TGCGCCAGCAGCTTGGCTATAGGACTAGCCCTAGGTAGGGAGACCCAGTACTTC
cdr3_aa: CASSLAIGLALGRETQYF
clone_size: once
d_call: TRBD2
v_call: TRBV5-1
j_call: TRBJ2-5

cdr3_nt: TGTGCCAGCAGCTTAGTGCCGGGAGGAGTTGAGCAGTTCTTC
cdr3_aa: CASSLVPGGVEQFF
clone_size: NA
d_call: TRBD2
v_call: TRBV11-3
j_call: TRBJ2-1

cdr3_nt: TGTGCCAGCAGTTCGGACAGGGGCACTGAAGCTTTCTTT
cdr3_aa: CASSSDRGTEAFF
clone_size: NA
d_call: TRBD1
v_call: TRBV12-3/TRBV12-4
j_call: TRBJ1-1

cdr3_nt: TGTGCCAGCAGTTTACAGGGGTTACTGAACACTGAAGCTTTCTTT
cdr3_aa: CASSLQGLLNTEAFF
clone_size: few
d_call: NA
v_call: TRBV28
j_call: TRBJ1-1

cdr3_nt: TGTGCCAGCAGCGTAGCTTCGGCCAGGGTAATGGAAAAACTGTTTTTT
cdr3_aa: CASSVASARVMEKLFF
clone_size: NA
d_call: NA
v_call: TRBV9
j_call: TRBJ1-4

cdr3_nt: TGTGCCAGCAGCTTAGGAGGGGGCGGCACTGAAGCTTTCTTT
cdr3_aa: CASSLGGGGTEAFF
clone_size: NA
d_call: TRBD1
v_call: TRBV11-3
j_call: TRBJ1-1

cdr3_nt: TGTGCCTGGAGCGGGGACAGGAATCAGCCCCAGCATTTT
cdr3_aa: CAWSGDRNQPQHF
clone_size: NA
d_call: TRBD1
v_call: TRBV30
j_call: TRBJ1-5

cdr3_nt: TGTGCCAGCAGCTTAGTGGCAGGGACCTATAATTCACCCCTCCACTTT
cdr3_aa: CASSLVAGTYNSPLHF
clone_size: NA
d_call: NA
v_call: TRBV7-2
j_call: TRBJ1-6

cdr3_nt: TGTGCCTGGTCCCACGGAGCTGGGGCCAACGTCCTGACTTTC
cdr3_aa: CAWSHGAGANVLTF
clone_size: NA
d_call: NA
v_call: TRBV30
j_call: TRBJ2-6

cdr3_nt: TGCGCCAGCAGTTCAATTCCCGGACTAGCGGGTCGATACCCCACAGATACGCAGTATTTT
cdr3_aa: CASSSIPGLAGRYPTDTQYF
clone_size: NA
d_call: TRBD2
v_call: TRBV5-1
j_call: TRBJ2-3

cdr3_nt: TGCGCCAGCAGCCAAGTGGAGGGAACTTACACTGAAGCTTTCTTT
cdr3_aa: CASSQVEGTYTEAFF
clone_size: NA
d_call: NA
v_call: TRBV4-1
j_call: TRBJ1-1

cdr3_nt: TGTGCCAGCCGGGACAGGGAGGGTTCACCCCTCCACTTT
cdr3_aa: CASRDREGSPLHF
clone_size: NA
d_call: TRBD1
v_call: TRBV6-4
j_call: TRBJ1-6

cdr3_nt: TGTGCCAGCAGCTTGGACAGGGTTTCACCCCTCCACTTT
cdr3_aa: CASSLDRVSPLHF
clone_size: NA
d_call: NA
v_call: TRBV5-4
j_call: TRBJ1-6

cdr3_nt: TGTGCCAGCAGCCGATGGGGGGACAGACCTTTCTACGAGCAGTACTTC
cdr3_aa: CASSRWGDRPFYEQYF
clone_size: NA
d_call: NA
v_call: TRBV7-9
j_call: TRBJ2-7

cdr3_nt: TGCAGCGTTGAAGAACCTAGGGGACAGGCCAACACCATATATTTT
cdr3_aa: CSVEEPRGQANTIYF
clone_size: NA
d_call: TRBD1
v_call: TRBV29-1
j_call: TRBJ1-3

cdr3_nt: TGCGCCAGTTGCATAGCGGGAAAAGGAGAGACCCAGTACTTC
cdr3_aa: CASCIAGKGETQYF
clone_size: NA
d_call: TRBD2
v_call: TRBV5-1
j_call: TRBJ2-5